The rows below give T cell receptor beta chains drawn from one sample of a study of blood T cell repertoires in COVID-19. The protocol was immunoSEQ multiplex PCR, while the TCRdb copy is restricted to in-frame clones and leaves out a portion. This sample has around 100,000 clones, with about 89% found just once. The sample consisted of peripheral blood. These receptors came from a man aged 45-60 years with acute or convalescent COVID-19. The CDR3 runs from the conserved cysteine through the conserved F or W. D genes are given only for firm matches. The size field is filled for only some rows; it gives once, few, many or a size class.

J	D	length	size	V	CDR3	DNA
TRBJ2-2	TRBD2	17	.	TRBV4-1	CASSRITSGSFPGELFF	TGCGCCAGCAGCCGGATAACTAGCGGGAGTTTTCCCGGGGAGCTGTTTTTT
TRBJ1-2	.	16	once	TRBV9	CASSRSEGSPPWGYTF	TGTGCCAGCAGCAGGTCGGAGGGGTCCCCCCCCTGGGGCTACACCTTC
TRBJ1-2	TRBD1	20	.	TRBV10-3	CAISAINVGTGKPPYYGYTF	TGTGCCATCAGTGCTATCAATGTCGGGACAGGGAAGCCTCCCTACTATGGCTACACCTTC
TRBJ2-1	TRBD2	15	.	TRBV4-2	CASSPSGSSYNEQFF	TGTGCCAGCAGCCCTAGCGGGAGCTCCTACAATGAGCAGTTCTTC
TRBJ1-1	.	12	.	TRBV2	CASSRDTAEAFF	TGTGCCAGCAGTAGGGACACGGCTGAAGCTTTCTTT
TRBJ1-2	.	14	.	TRBV11-2	CASSLASEVYGYTF	TGTGCCAGCAGCTTAGCCTCAGAGGTCTATGGCTACACCTTC
TRBJ2-7	.	13	few	TRBV24-1	CATSDPDRNEQYF	TGTGCCACCAGTGATCCAGACAGGAACGAGCAGTACTTC
TRBJ1-1	TRBD1	13	.	TRBV7-2	CASSLARTGEAFF	TGTGCCAGCAGCTTAGCTAGGACAGGTGAAGCTTTCTTT
TRBJ2-2	TRBD2	16	once	TRBV27	CASNPASGRAPGELFF	TGTGCCAGCAATCCGGCAAGCGGGAGGGCCCCCGGGGAGCTGTTTTTT
TRBJ2-5	TRBD2	16	.	TRBV18	CASSPPPSGPQETQYF	TGTGCCAGCTCACCACCTCCTAGCGGACCCCAAGAGACCCAGTACTTC
TRBJ2-2	.	15	.	TRBV28	CASSPLGGLTGELFF	TGTGCCAGCAGTCCACTGGGCGGGCTCACCGGGGAGCTGTTTTTT
TRBJ2-7	.	17	few	TRBV18	CASSLRPGVAETYEQYF	TGTGCCAGCTCTCTCCGACCCGGGGTAGCGGAAACCTACGAGCAGTACTTC
TRBJ2-1	.	18	.	TRBV7-8	CASSLLRADRRHYNEQFF	TGTGCCAGCAGCTTATTGCGGGCCGACAGGAGACACTACAATGAGCAGTTCTTC
TRBJ1-5	TRBD1	14	once	TRBV6-6	CASSYTGTGQPQHF	TGTGCCAGCAGTTATACCGGGACAGGGCAGCCCCAGCATTTT
TRBJ2-4	TRBD2	15	once	TRBV29-1	CSVDGEGREKNIQYF	TGCAGCGTTGACGGGGAGGGCAGGGAGAAAAACATTCAGTACTTC
TRBJ2-5	.	17	.	TRBV28	CASSLRRGTAWGETQYF	TGTGCCAGCAGTTTAAGAAGGGGCACCGCTTGGGGAGAGACCCAGTACTTC
TRBJ1-4	TRBD1	12	.	TRBV2	CAGGTASRKLFF	TGTGCCGGCGGGACAGCAAGTCGAAAACTGTTTTTT
TRBJ1-2	.	11	.	TRBV29-1	CSVDVAYGYTF	TGCAGCGTTGATGTGGCCTATGGCTACACCTTC
TRBJ2-3	.	15	.	TRBV5-1	CASSLGLAGTDTQYF	TGCGCCAGCAGCTTGGGGCTAGCCGGAACAGATACGCAGTATTTT
TRBJ2-5	.	13	.	TRBV5-4	CASKTGFLETQYF	TGTGCCAGCAAAACAGGGTTCCTCGAGACCCAGTACTTC
TRBJ2-6	.	17	.	TRBV19	CASSKDISSSGANVLTF	TGTGCCAGTAGTAAGGACATATCAAGCTCTGGGGCCAACGTCCTGACTTTC
TRBJ1-1	.	13	.	TRBV6-2/TRBV6-3	CASSPYRETEAFF	TGTGCCAGCAGCCCATACAGGGAGACTGAAGCTTTCTTT
TRBJ2-7	TRBD2	15	.	TRBV27	CASSLSRLAGYEQYF	TGTGCCAGCAGTTTATCGAGGCTAGCGGGATACGAGCAGTACTTC
TRBJ2-1	TRBD2	14	.	TRBV2	CASSGLAGAGEQFF	TGTGCCAGCAGTGGACTAGCGGGAGCCGGTGAGCAGTTCTTC
TRBJ1-5	.	16	.	TRBV21-1	CASSKGGGQGTQPQHF	TGTGCCAGCAGCAAAGGAGGGGGCCAGGGTACTCAGCCCCAGCATTTT
TRBJ1-2	TRBD1	17	.	TRBV25-1	CASGLIRDRGSGYGYTF	TGTGCCAGCGGGCTTATTAGGGACAGGGGGTCGGGCTATGGCTACACCTTC
TRBJ2-7	.	16	.	TRBV6-1	CASSELIQGPFYEQYF	TGTGCCAGCAGTGAATTGATTCAGGGCCCGTTCTACGAGCAGTACTTC
TRBJ2-7	.	13	.	TRBV19	CASSGSEGGEQYF	TGTGCCAGTAGTGGTTCCGAGGGTGGAGAGCAGTACTTC